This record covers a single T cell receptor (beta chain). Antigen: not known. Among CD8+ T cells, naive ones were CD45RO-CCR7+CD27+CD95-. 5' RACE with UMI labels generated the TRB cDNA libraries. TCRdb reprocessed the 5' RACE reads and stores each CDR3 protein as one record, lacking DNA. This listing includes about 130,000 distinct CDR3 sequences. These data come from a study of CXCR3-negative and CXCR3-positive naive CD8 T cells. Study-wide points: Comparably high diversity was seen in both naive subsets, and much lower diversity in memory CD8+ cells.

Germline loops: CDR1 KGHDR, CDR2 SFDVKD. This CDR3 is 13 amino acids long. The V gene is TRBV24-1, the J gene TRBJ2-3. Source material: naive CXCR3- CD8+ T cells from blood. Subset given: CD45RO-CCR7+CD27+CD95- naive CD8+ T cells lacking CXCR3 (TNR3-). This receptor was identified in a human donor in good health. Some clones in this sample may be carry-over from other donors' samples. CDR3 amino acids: CATSDLASDRQYF.